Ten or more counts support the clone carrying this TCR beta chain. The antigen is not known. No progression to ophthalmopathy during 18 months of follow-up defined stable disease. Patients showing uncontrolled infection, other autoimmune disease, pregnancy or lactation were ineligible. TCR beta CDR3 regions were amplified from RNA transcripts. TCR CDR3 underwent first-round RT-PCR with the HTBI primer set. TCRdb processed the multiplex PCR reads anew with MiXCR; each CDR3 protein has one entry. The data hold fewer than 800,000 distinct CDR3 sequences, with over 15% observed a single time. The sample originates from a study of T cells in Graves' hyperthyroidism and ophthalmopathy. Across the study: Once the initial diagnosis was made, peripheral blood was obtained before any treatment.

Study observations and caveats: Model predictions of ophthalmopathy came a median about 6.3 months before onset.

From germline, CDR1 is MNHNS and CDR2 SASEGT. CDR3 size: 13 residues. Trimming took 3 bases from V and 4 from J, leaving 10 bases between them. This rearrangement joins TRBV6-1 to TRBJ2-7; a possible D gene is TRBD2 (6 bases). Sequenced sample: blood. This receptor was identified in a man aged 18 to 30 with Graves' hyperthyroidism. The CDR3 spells CASSDTSWYEQYF. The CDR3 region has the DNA TGTGCCAGCAGTGACACTAGCTGGTACGAGCAGTACTTC.